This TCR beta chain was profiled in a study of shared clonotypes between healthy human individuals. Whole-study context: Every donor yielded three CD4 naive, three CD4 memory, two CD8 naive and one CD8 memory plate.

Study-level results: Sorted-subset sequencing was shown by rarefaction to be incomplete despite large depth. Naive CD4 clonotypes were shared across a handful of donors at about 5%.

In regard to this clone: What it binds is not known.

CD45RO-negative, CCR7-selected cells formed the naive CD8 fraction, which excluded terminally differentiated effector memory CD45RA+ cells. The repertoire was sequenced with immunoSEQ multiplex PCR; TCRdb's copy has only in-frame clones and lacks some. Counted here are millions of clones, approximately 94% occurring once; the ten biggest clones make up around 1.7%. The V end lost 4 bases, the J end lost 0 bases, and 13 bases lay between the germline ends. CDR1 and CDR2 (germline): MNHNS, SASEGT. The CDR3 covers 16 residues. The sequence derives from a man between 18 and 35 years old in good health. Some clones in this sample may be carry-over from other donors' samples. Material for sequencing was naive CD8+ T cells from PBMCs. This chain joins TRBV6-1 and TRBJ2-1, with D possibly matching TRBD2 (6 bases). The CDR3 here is CASSGRRGSSYNEQFF. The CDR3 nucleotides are TGTGCCAGCAGTGGCAGACGGGGGAGCTCCTACAATGAGCAGTTCTTC.